Below, 27 T cell receptor beta chains from the same sample are listed, as sequenced in a study of T cell responses to AZD1222 COVID-19 vaccine. TCRdb's table, derived via immunoSEQ multiplex PCR, lists solely in-frame clones and lacks some. Counted here are over 120,000 clones, approximately 83% occurring once; the ten biggest clones make up about 8%. Here the sequenced sample was peripheral blood, taken on day 0 of AZD1222 vaccination. The receptors originated from an adult in good health.

This chain joins TRBV27 and TRBJ2-7, with 8 bases matching TRBD2. V lost 4 bases and J lost 6; bases outside the gene matches: 8. CDR1 and CDR2 from the germline V gene are MNHEY and SMNVEV (reference sequence). The CDR3 sequence is 14 residues long. CDR3 sequence reads: CASSYLAAGGEQYF. The CDR3 nucleotides read TGTGCCAGCAGTTACTTAGCGGCGGGAGGCGAGCAGTACTTC.

The chain joins TRBV19 to TRBJ1-5, with D unresolved. The CDR3 runs to 17 residues. V lost 0 bases and J lost 0, with 12 bases in between. Germline CDR1 and CDR2: LNHDA and SQIVND (reference sequence). The CDR3 spells CASSIDLGSYSNQPQHF. In nucleotides, the CDR3 is TGTGCCAGTAGTATAGATCTGGGATCCTATAGCAATCAGCCCCAGCATTTT.

V usage is TRBV7-9 and J usage is TRBJ1-1, with D tentatively TRBD1 (6 bases). Trimming pared 5 bases from V and 3 bases from J, leaving 10 bases between. Looked up from germline, CDR1 is SEHNR and CDR2 is FQNEAQ (reference sequence). This CDR3 has 13 amino acids. CDR3 nucleotide sequence: TGTGCCAGCAGCGGAGAGGGGGACACTGAAGCTTTCTTT. This gives the protein CASSGEGDTEAFF.

The genes are TRBV5-4 and TRBJ1-1, with D maybe TRBD1 (5 bases). V lost 5 bases and J lost 3, with 17 bases in between. The CDR3 is 15 amino acids. Germline assignment: CDR1 SGHNT and CDR2 YYREEE (reference sequence). The CDR3 coding sequence is TGTGCCAGCAGGGACGTGATGGGGCGGGACACTGAAGCTTTCTTT. Amino acids: CASRDVMGRDTEAFF.

The chain uses TRBV2 and TRBJ1-6; unclear D gene. From germline, CDR1 is SNHLY and CDR2 FYNNEI. The V gene lost 5 bases and the J gene lost 4 bases, with 15 bases spanning the gap. The CDR3 length is 16 residues. The CDR3 spells CASSFTGTGYNSPLHF. CDR3 bases: TGTGCCAGCAGTTTTACCGGCACGGGATATAATTCACCCCTCCACTTT.

V is TRBV3-1 (or the pseudogene TRBV3-2) and J is TRBJ2-3, with 7 bases lining up with TRBD2. The CDR3 totals 12 residues. Germline V gene lookup returns CDR1 LGHDT and CDR2 YNNKEL (reference sequence). Unmatched junction bases numbered 3, after V lost 6 bases and J lost 6 bases. CDR3 residues: CASSRGGDTQYF. The CDR3 bases are TGTGCCAGCAGTCGCGGGGGTGATACGCAGTATTTT.

The chain is built from TRBV5-1 and TRBJ1-1; no clear D gene. V was shortened by 2 bases and J by 0 bases, with 8 bases between the two germline ends. The CDR3 has 14 residues. CDR1 is SGHRS, CDR2 YFSETQ, per germline. The CDR3 spells CASSLQNLNTEAFF. The CDR3 DNA reads TGCGCCAGCAGCTTACAGAACCTGAACACTGAAGCTTTCTTT.

The V gene is TRBV5-6, the J gene TRBJ1-2; D not resolved. Trimming cost V 4 bases and J 7 bases, with 14 bases left between them. CDR1 SGHDT and CDR2 YYEEEE come from the germline V gene. The CDR3 covers 13 residues. CDR3 sequence (DNA): TGTGCCAGCAGCCTAACAGTGGGATCTGGCTACACCTTC. Amino acid sequence: CASSLTVGSGYTF.

The chain joins TRBV14 to TRBJ2-1; D possibly corresponds to TRBD2 (6 bases). CDR3 length equals 15 residues. Trimming left V 3 bases short and J 4 bases short, with 13 bases between. CDR1 and CDR2 from the germline V gene are SGHDN and FVKESK. The CDR3 nucleotides read TGTGCCAGCAGCCATATCGGGGGAGCTTACAATGAGCAGTTCTTC. This encodes CASSHIGGAYNEQFF.

The chain employs TRBV12-5 and TRBJ1-2; TRBD1 might be the D (6 bases). CDR3 length equals 13 residues. Germline lookup yields CDR1 LGHNT and CDR2 FRNRAP. Trimming left V 6 bases short and J 5 bases short, with 13 bases between. In DNA form, the CDR3 reads TGTGCTAGTGGAGAACAGGGTGTGTATGGCTACACCTTC. Residues: CASGEQGVYGYTF.

The V and J genes are TRBV24-1 and TRBJ2-2; TRBD2 aligns across 9 bases. The V segment lost 12 bases and the J segment 4 bases; nucleotides outside the gene matches: 14. The germline CDR1 and CDR2 sequences are KGHDR and SFDVKD. This CDR3 spans 16 amino acids. This CDR3 is CAPPLAGGPPTGELFF. CDR3 DNA: TGTGCCCCACCCTTGGCGGGAGGGCCGCCCACCGGGGAGCTGTTTTTT.

The CDR3 is CASSPGASGVSSYEQYF. CDR3 DNA sequence: TGTGCCAGCTCACCGGGAGCTAGCGGGGTTAGCTCCTACGAGCAGTACTTC. The rearrangement links TRBV18 to TRBJ2-7; TRBD2 matches 9 bases. The CDR3 sequence is 17 residues long. CDR1 and CDR2 from the germline V gene are KGHSH and LQKENI. Unmatched junction bases numbered 9, after V lost 3 bases and J lost 0 bases.

This clone was counted only a few times. V and J are TRBV4-2 and TRBJ1-6; maybe TRBD1 (6 bases). The CDR3 consists of 16 residues. V shed 0 bases and J shed 8 bases, with 14 bases lying between them. Per the germline V gene, CDR1 is LGHNA and CDR2 is YNFKEQ. CDR3 bases: TGTGCCAGCAGCCAAGATTACGGGACATGGGATTCACCCCTCCACTTT. Translation: CASSQDYGTWDSPLHF.

The genes are TRBV10-2 and TRBJ1-5; D may be TRBD1 (5 bases). Germline CDR1 reads WSHSY; CDR2 reads SAAADI. V lost 4 bases, J lost 7 bases, and 11 bases lay in between. This CDR3 has 13 amino acids. CDR3 in DNA: TGCGCCAGCAGTGCACAGGTTGGGCAGCCCCAGCATTTT. Its protein product is CASSAQVGQPQHF.

The genes are TRBV27 and TRBJ2-7, with 7 bases matching TRBD1. The trim removed 8 bases at V and 0 bases at J, leaving 7 bases unmatched. CDR3 length: 14 residues. Germline CDR1 reads MNHEY; CDR2 reads SMNVEV (reference sequence). The CDR3: CASRQGGSSYEQYF. CDR3 DNA sequence: TGTGCCAGCCGACAGGGTGGGAGCTCCTACGAGCAGTACTTC.

This chain joins TRBV28 and TRBJ2-2; 7 nucleotides match TRBD1. Trimming removed 7 bases from V and 3 bases from J; junction bases left unmatched: 5. Germline V gene data show CDR1 as MDHEN and CDR2 as SYDVKM. CDR3 size: 14 residues. The CDR3 loop reads CASTSTGHTGELFF. As DNA, the CDR3 is TGTGCCAGCACCTCGACAGGGCACACCGGGGAGCTGTTTTTT.

The chain is built from TRBV28 and TRBJ2-7; 12 bases agree with TRBD1. Germline V gene lookup returns CDR1 MDHEN and CDR2 SYDVKM. The CDR3 is 15 residues long. Unmatched junction bases numbered 11, after V lost 7 bases and J lost 7 bases. The CDR3 reads CASIRTRDRGLEQYF. CDR3 nucleotides: TGTGCCAGCATTAGGACCCGGGACAGGGGGCTTGAGCAGTACTTC.

This clone was counted a single time. The chain combines TRBV4-2 with TRBJ1-5; D gene uncertain. The V gene's germline CDR1 is LGHNA and CDR2 YNFKEQ. The CDR3 covers 15 residues. The V end was cut by 4 bases, the J end by 6 bases, with 16 bases between. DNA for the CDR3: TGTGCCAGCAGCCCTGCTCGGGGAAACTTTCAGCCCCAGCATTTT. It encodes CASSPARGNFQPQHF.

The CDR3 protein is CATGTGGGQPQHF. CDR3 nucleotide sequence: TGTGCCACTGGGACAGGGGGCGGTCAGCCCCAGCATTTT. The rearrangement joins TRBV2 to TRBJ1-5, with 12 bases matching TRBD1. Germline CDR1 SNHLY, CDR2 FYNNEI. The V segment lost 10 bases and the J segment 6 bases; nucleotides outside the gene matches: 4. This CDR3 is built from 13 residues. Supplemented by reference TRBV2 and TRBJ1-5, the full variable domain reads EPEVTQTPSHQVTQMGQEVILRCVPISNHLYFYWYRQILGQKVEFLVSFYNNEISEKSEIFDDQFSVERPDGSNFTLKIRSTKLEDSAMYFCATGTGGGQPQHFGDGTRLSIL.

The genes are TRBV5-1 and TRBJ1-4; 7 positions agree with TRBD1. V gave up 3 bases and J gave up 0 bases; unmatched junction bases: 5. This CDR3 is 16 amino acids long. Germline V lookup: CDR1 SGHRS, CDR2 YFSETQ. CDR3 residues: CASSSQGSATNEKLFF. CDR3 nucleotides: TGCGCCAGCAGCTCACAGGGGTCTGCAACTAATGAAAAACTGTTTTTT.

V and J are TRBV7-9 and TRBJ1-2, with a possible D match to TRBD1 (6 bases). The CDR3 sequence is 16 residues long. Germline CDR1 SEHNR, CDR2 FQNEAQ (reference sequence). V was clipped by 4 bases and J by 4 bases, with 19 bases between them. The chain's CDR3 is CASSSPAAWTAYGYTF. The CDR3 region has the DNA TGTGCCAGCAGCTCACCCGCAGCCTGGACAGCCTATGGCTACACCTTC.

The genes are TRBV30 and TRBJ1-2; D is unclear. V was trimmed by 2 bases and J by 3 bases, leaving 4 bases between them. The CDR3 has 11 residues. Germline V gene lookup returns CDR1 GTSNPN and CDR2 SVGIG (reference sequence). The CDR3 bases are TGTGCCTGGAGTCTTTACTATGGCTACACCTTC. Translating gives CAWSLYYGYTF.

This clone appeared a single time. This chain links TRBV6-5 with TRBJ1-4; D gene unclear. Per the germline V gene, CDR1 is MNHEY and CDR2 is SVGAGI. V lost 5 bases and J 0 bases, leaving 10 bases between the germline ends. The CDR3 sequence is 15 residues long. In nucleotides, the CDR3 is TGTGCCAGCAGTAGACCAGAATCAACTAATGAAAAACTGTTTTTT. This codes for CASSRPESTNEKLFF.

This sequence joins TRBV2 and TRBJ2-3, with 12 bases identical to TRBD2. Germline trimming cut 3 bases from V and 6 bases from J; bases unmatched to any gene: 4. The CDR3 has 15 residues. The germline CDR1 and CDR2 sequences are SNHLY and FYNNEI. Here the CDR3 reads CASSDASGGADTQYF. The CDR3 bases are TGTGCCAGCAGTGACGCTAGCGGGGGGGCGGATACGCAGTATTTT.

The chain employs TRBV9 and TRBJ1-1; D perhaps matches TRBD1 (5 bases). V lost 4 bases, J lost 4 bases, and 14 bases lay in between. CDR1 SGDLS and CDR2 YYNGEE come from the germline V gene. CDR3 length: 14 residues. The CDR3 reads CASSRWGEGTEAFF. DNA for the CDR3: TGTGCCAGCAGCCGGTGGGGGGAGGGCACTGAAGCTTTCTTT.

The chain links TRBV7-9 to TRBJ1-1; D is uncertain. This CDR3 is built from 14 residues. Trimming stripped 1 base from V and 4 bases from J, with 10 bases between. Germline CDR1 and CDR2: SEHNR and FQNEAQ (reference sequence). This chain's CDR3 is CASSLVSGTTEAFF. Written as DNA, the CDR3 is TGTGCCAGCAGCTTAGTGTCAGGAACCACTGAAGCTTTCTTT.

The J gene is TRBJ2-1, the V gene TRBV11-3; TRBD1 is a possible D gene (6 bases). Germline CDR1 is SGHNT and CDR2 is YENEEA. V was pared by 2 bases and J by 7 bases, with 9 bases between. The CDR3 spans 13 residues. CDR3 coding DNA: TGTGCCAGCAGCTTACAGGGGTTAAATGAGCAGTTCTTC. This translates into CASSLQGLNEQFF.